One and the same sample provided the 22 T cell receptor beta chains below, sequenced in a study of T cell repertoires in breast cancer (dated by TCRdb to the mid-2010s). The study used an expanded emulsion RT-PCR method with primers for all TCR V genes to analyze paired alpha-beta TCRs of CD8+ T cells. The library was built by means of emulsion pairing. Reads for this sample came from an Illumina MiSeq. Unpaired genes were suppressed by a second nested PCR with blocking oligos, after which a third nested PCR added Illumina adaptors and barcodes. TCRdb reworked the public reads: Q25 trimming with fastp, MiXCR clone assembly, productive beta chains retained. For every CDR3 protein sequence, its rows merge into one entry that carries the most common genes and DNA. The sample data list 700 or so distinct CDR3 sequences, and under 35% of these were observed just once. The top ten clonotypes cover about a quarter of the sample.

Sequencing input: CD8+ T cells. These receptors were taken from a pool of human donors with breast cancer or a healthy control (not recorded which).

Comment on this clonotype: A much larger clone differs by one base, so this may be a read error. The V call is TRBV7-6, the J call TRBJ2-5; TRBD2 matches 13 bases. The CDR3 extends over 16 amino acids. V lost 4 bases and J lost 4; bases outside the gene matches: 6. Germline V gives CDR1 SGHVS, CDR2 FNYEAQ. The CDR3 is CASSSGLAGALETQYF. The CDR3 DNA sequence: TGTGCCAGCAGCTCAGGACTAGCGGGGGCTCTAGAGACCCAGTACTTC.

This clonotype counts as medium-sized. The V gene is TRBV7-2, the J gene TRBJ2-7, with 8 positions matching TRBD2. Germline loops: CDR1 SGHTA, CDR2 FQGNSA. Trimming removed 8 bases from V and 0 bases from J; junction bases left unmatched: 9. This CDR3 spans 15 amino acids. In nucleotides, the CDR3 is TGTGCCAGCTCTGAGGGACTAGTATACTCCTACGAGCAGTACTTC. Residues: CASSEGLVYSYEQYF.

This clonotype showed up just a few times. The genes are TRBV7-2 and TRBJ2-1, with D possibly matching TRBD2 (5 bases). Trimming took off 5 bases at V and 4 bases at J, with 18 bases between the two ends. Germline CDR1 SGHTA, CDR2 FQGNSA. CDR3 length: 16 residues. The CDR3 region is CASSQRVAGVYNEQFF. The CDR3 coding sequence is TGTGCCAGCAGCCAACGGGTGGCCGGGGTTTACAATGAGCAGTTCTTC.

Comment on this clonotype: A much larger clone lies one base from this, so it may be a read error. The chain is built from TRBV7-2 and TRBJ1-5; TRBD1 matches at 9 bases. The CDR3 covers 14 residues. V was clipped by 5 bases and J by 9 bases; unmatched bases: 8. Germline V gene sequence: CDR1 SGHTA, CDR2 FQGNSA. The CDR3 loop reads CASSPVGQGGPQHF. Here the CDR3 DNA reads TGTGCCAGCAGCCCAGTGGGACAGGGAGGGCCCCAGCATTTT.

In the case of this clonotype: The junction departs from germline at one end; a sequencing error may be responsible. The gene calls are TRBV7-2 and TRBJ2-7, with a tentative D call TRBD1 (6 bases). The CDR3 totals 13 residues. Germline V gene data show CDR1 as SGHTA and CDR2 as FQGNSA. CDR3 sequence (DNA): TGTGCCAGCAGCTGGCAGGGGTGCGACGAGAAGTACTTC. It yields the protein CASSWQGCDEKYF.

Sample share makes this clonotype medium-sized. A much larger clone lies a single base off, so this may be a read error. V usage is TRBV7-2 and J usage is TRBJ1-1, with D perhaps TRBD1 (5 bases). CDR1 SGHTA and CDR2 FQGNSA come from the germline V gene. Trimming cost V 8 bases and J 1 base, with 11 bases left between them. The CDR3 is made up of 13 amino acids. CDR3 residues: CASGRQGNTEAFF. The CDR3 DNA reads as TGTGCCAGCGGCCGGCAGGGGAACACTGAAGCTTTCTTT.

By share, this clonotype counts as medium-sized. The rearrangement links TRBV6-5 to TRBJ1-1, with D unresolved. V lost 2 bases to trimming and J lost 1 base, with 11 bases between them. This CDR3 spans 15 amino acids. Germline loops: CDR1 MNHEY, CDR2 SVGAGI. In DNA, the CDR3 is TGTGCCAGCAGTTACCCCGGGGTTTGGAACACTGAAGCTTTCTTT. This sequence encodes CASSYPGVWNTEAFF.

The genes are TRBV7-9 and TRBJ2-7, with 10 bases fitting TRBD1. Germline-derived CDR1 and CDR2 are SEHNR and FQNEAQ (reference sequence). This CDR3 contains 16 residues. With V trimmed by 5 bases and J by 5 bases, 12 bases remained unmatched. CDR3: CASSHPSGTGVDEQYF. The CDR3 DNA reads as TGTGCCAGCAGCCATCCGTCCGGGACAGGGGTCGACGAGCAGTACTTC.

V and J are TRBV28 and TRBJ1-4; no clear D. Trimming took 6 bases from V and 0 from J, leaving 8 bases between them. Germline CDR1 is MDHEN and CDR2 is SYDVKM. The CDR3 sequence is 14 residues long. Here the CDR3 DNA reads TGTGCCAGCAGCTCAGATTCAACTAATGAAAAACTGTTTTTT. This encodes CASSSDSTNEKLFF.

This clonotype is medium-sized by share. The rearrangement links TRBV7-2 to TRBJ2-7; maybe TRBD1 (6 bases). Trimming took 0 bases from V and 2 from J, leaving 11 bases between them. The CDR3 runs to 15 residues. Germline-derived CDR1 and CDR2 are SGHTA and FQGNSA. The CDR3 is CASSLAGTKTYEQYF. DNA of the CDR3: TGTGCCAGCAGCTTAGCGGGGACAAAAACCTACGAGCAGTACTTC.

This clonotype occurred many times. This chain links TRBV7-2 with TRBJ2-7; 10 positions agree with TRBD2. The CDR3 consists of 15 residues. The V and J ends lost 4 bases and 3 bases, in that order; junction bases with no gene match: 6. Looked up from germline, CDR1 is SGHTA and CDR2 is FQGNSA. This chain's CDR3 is CASSSSSGGLYEQYF. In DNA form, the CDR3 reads TGTGCCAGCAGCTCATCTAGCGGGGGCCTCTACGAGCAGTACTTC.

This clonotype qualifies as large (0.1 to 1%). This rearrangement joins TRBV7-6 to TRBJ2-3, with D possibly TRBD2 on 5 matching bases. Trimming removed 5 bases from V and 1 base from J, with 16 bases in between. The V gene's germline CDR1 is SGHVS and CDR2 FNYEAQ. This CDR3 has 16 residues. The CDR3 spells CASSPRLASGTDTQYF. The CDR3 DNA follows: TGTGCCAGCAGCCCCCGCCTAGCCTCTGGCACAGATACGCAGTATTTT.

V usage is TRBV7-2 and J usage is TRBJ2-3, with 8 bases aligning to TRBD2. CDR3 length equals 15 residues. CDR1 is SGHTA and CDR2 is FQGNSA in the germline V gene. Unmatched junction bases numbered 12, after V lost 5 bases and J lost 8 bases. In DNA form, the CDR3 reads TGTGCCAGCAGCCGCATAGCGGGGTGGATAAGTACGCAGTATTTT. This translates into CASSRIAGWISTQYF.

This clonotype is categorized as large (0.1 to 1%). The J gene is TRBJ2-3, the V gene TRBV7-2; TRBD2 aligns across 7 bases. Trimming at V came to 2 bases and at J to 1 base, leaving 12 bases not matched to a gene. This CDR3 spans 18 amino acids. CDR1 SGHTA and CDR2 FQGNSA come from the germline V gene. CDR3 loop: CASSLHSTSRYRTDTQYF. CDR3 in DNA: TGTGCCAGCAGCTTACACTCGACTAGCCGTTACCGCACAGATACGCAGTATTTT. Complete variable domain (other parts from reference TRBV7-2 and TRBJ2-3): GAGVSQSPSNKVTEKGKDVELRCDPISGHTALYWYRQSLGQGLEFLIYFQGNSAPDKSGLPSDRFSAERTGGSVSTLTIQRTQQEDSAVYLCASSLHSTSRYRTDTQYFGPGTRLTVL.

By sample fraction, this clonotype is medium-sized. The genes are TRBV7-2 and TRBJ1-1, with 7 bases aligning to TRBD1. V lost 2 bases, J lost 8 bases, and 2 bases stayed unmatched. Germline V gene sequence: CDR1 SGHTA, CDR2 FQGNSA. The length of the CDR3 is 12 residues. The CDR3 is CASSLQGDEAFF. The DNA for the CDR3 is TGTGCCAGCAGCTTACAGGGGGACGAAGCTTTCTTT.

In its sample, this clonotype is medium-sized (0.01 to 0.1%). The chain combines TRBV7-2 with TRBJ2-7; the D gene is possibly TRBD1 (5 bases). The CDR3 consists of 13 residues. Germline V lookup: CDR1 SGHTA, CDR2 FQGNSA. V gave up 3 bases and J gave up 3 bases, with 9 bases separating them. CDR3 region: CASSFQGFYEQYF. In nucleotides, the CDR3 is TGTGCCAGCAGCTTTCAGGGTTTCTACGAGCAGTACTTC. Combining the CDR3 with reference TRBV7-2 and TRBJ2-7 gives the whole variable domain GAGVSQSPSNKVTEKGKDVELRCDPISGHTALYWYRQSLGQGLEFLIYFQGNSAPDKSGLPSDRFSAERTGGSVSTLTIQRTQQEDSAVYLCASSFQGFYEQYFGPGTRLTVT.

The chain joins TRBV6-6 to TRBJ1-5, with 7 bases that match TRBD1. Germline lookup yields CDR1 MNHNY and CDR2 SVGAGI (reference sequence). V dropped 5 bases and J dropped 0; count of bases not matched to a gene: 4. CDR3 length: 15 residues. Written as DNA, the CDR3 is TGTGCCAGCAGTGGGGACAGATATAGCAATCAGCCCCAGCATTTT. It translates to CASSGDRYSNQPQHF.

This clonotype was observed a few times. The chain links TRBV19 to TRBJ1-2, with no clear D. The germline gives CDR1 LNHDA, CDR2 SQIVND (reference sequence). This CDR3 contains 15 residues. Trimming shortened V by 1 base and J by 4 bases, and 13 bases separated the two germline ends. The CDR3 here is CASSIGLVGGYGYTF. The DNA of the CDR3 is TGTGCCAGTAGTATAGGTCTGGTTGGTGGCTATGGCTACACCTTC.

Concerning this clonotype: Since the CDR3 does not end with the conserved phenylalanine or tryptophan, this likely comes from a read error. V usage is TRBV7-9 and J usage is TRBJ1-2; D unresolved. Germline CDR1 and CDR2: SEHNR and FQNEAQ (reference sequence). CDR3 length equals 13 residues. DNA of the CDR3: TGTGCCAGCAGCTTAGCAGAGGGCTATAGCTACACCCTC. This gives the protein CASSLAEGYSYTL.

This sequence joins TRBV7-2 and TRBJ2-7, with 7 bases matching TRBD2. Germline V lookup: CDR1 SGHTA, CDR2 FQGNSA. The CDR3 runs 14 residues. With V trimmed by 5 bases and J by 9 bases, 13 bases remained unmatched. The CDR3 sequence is CASSRAVDGRWQYF. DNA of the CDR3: TGTGCCAGCAGCCGAGCTGTCGACGGGAGGTGGCAGTACTTC.

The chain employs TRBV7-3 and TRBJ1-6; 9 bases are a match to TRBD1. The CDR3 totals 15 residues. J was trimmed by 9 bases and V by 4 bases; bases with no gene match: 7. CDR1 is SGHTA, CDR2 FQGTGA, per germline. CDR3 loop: CASSSGTGTFSPLHF. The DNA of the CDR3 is TGTGCCAGCAGCTCGGGGACAGGGACCTTTTCACCCCTCCACTTT.

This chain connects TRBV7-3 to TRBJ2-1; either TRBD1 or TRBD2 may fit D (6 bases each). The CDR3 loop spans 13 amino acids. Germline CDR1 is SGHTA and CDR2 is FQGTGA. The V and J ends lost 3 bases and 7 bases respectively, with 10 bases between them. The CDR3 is CASSFKGGNEQFF. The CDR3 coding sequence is TGTGCCAGCAGCTTTAAGGGGGGTAATGAGCAGTTCTTC.